This TCR beta chain was identified in a study of blood T cell repertoires in COVID-19. Clones were read by immunoSEQ multiplex PCR, and TCRdb kept only the in-frame ones, dropping some. Of roughly 150,000 clones detected, 75% to 85% appear once; the ten largest clones hold about 7.8%. Germline V gene sequence: CDR1 SGDLS, CDR2 YYNGEE. This CDR3 is 13 amino acids long. V gave up 5 bases and J gave up 6 bases; unmatched junction bases: 7. This chain connects TRBV9 to TRBJ2-7; 8 bases agree with TRBD1. Sample: peripheral blood. The sequence derives from a woman aged 45-65 years in a cohort sampled during active or convalescent COVID-19. The CDR3 spells CASSQGASAEQYF. CDR3 in DNA: TGTGCCAGCAGTCAGGGGGCTTCTGCCGAGCAGTACTTC.